The 32 T cell receptor beta chains given below trace back to one sample, sequenced in a study of immune heterogeneity within non-small cell lung tumors. Amplifying TCR beta CDR3 involved multiplex PCR carried out with 32 V and 13 J primers. Each CDR3 protein gets one entry after TCRdb re-called the multiplex PCR reads with MiXCR. Altogether approximately 6,300 distinct CDR3 sequences are present, approximately 23% being singletons, with the ten largest covering under 9%. At around 600 ng per sample, bulk tumor genomic DNA provided the template. Multiple biopsies spaced far apart were taken from each primary tumor during surgery. Samples came from untreated patients having curative surgery for newly diagnosed non-small cell lung cancer. The material sequenced was lung tumor tissue. The receptor source for this set is a man aged 65 to 85 with non-small cell lung cancer.

The chain has TRBV7-8 and TRBJ1-5; no clear D gene. CDR1 and CDR2 from the germline V gene are SGHVS and FQNEAQ. The ends were cut back, 1 base at V and 9 bases at J, with 13 bases in the middle. This CDR3 spans 14 amino acids. The CDR3 DNA follows: TGTGCCAGCAGCTTAGGGGAGTGGGAGCGGCCCCAGCATTTT. Its translation is CASSLGEWERPQHF.

This clonotype is medium-sized within its sample. The rearrangement links TRBV11-2 to TRBJ2-1; 7 positions match TRBD2. The CDR3 covers 15 residues. Germline V gene sequence: CDR1 SGHAT, CDR2 FQNNGV. V shed 1 base, J shed 3 bases, and the junction held 3 bases outside the gene matches. The CDR3 protein is CASSLVWDYYNEQFF. The CDR3 DNA follows: TGTGCCAGCAGCTTAGTTTGGGACTACTACAATGAGCAGTTCTTC.

By share, this clonotype counts as medium-sized. The chain recombines TRBV19 with TRBJ1-5; D unresolved. Trimming cost V 3 bases and J 4 bases, with 10 bases left between them. Per germline, CDR1 LNHDA and CDR2 SQIVND (reference sequence). The CDR3 totals 14 residues. In DNA, the CDR3 is TGTGCCAGTAGTATTGACCGGAAGAATCAGCCCCAGCATTTT. It yields the protein CASSIDRKNQPQHF. The whole variable domain, remainder taken from reference TRBV19 and TRBJ1-5, is DGGITQSPKYLFRKEGQNVTLSCEQNLNHDAMYWYRQDPGQGLRLIYYSQIVNDFQKGDIAEGYSVSREKKESFPLTVTSAQKNPTAFYLCASSIDRKNQPQHFGDGTRLSIL.

The chain carries TRBV12-3 or TRBV12-4 and TRBJ1-6; TRBD1 matches at 9 bases. The V segment lost 4 bases and the J segment 9 bases; nucleotides outside the gene matches: 4. CDR3 size: 14 residues. The CDR3 bases are TGTGCCAGCAGTTCCGGGACAGGGCGTTCACCCCTCCACTTT. It is translated as CASSSGTGRSPLHF.

This clonotype turned up a few times. This may stem from a read error, because a much larger clone lies one nucleotide away. The chain joins TRBV27 to TRBJ2-2, with 11 bases aligning to TRBD2. This CDR3 comprises 16 residues. V trimming: 1 base; J trimming: 9 bases; junction bases outside the gene matches: 7. Germline V CDR1 and CDR2: MNHEY, SMNVEV (reference sequence). This CDR3 is CASSLYKTSGTWELFF. As DNA, the CDR3 is TGTGCCAGCAGTTTATACAAGACTAGCGGGACCTGGGAGCTGTTTTTT.

By frequency in the sample, this clonotype is medium-sized. This chain uses TRBV6-1 with TRBJ2-7, with D unresolved. This CDR3 region has 11 residues. Per germline, CDR1 MNHNS and CDR2 SASEGT. With 6 bases removed from V and 4 bases from J, the gap between germline ends came to 7 bases. The CDR3 DNA sequence: TGTGCCAGCAGGGGGTCTTACGAGCAGTACTTC. It encodes CASRGSYEQYF.

The count of this clonotype is one. The chain couples TRBV15 to TRBJ2-7, with 7 bases fitting TRBD2. From germline, CDR1 is LNHNV and CDR2 YYDKDF (reference sequence). The CDR3 has 16 residues. Trimming took 3 bases from V and 5 from J; bases not matched to a gene: 13. CDR3 in amino acids: CATSRGHGGRLDEQYF. Here the CDR3 DNA reads TGTGCCACCAGCAGGGGCCATGGCGGGAGATTGGACGAGCAGTACTTC.

This clonotype was found many times. This rearrangement joins TRBV20-1 to TRBJ1-5, with 8 bases matching TRBD1. The CDR3 has 14 residues. J lost 4 bases, V lost 6 bases, and 8 bases had no gene match. CDR1 and CDR2 from the germline V gene are DFQATT and SNEGSKA (reference sequence). DNA for the CDR3: TGCAGTGCCAAGACAGGGGAGGGTAATCAGCCCCAGCATTTT. Translating it yields CSAKTGEGNQPQHF.

Ten or more counts support this clonotype. The V and J genes are TRBV3-1 and TRBJ1-1, with TRBD1 identical over 9 bases. Germline V lookup: CDR1 LGHDT, CDR2 YNNKEL (reference sequence). The ends lost 5 bases at V and 5 bases at J; junction bases unmatched: 6. The CDR3 covers 14 residues. CDR3 DNA: TGTGCCAGCAGCTCGGGACAGGGAACTACTGAAGCTTTCTTT. Translation gives CASSSGQGTTEAFF.

With respect to this clonotype: A much larger clone differs from this one at a single base, so this may be a read error. This sequence joins TRBV15 and TRBJ2-3, with D possibly called TRBD1 or TRBD2 (7 bases each). Germline CDR1 and CDR2: LNHNV and YYDKDF (reference sequence). The CDR3 contains 16 residues. CDR3 coding DNA: TGTGTCACCAGCAGGGGGGAGGGGGGAAACACAGATACGCAGTATTTT. It specifies CVTSRGEGGNTDTQYF.

In regard to this clonotype: A read error is possible here, since a much larger clone lies one base away. The genes are TRBV2 and TRBJ2-2; D unclear. The length of the CDR3 is 14 residues. The V gene's germline CDR1 is SNHLY and CDR2 FYNNEI. V gave up 9 bases and J gave up 5 bases, with 16 bases separating them. The DNA for the CDR3 is TGTGCCAGAAAAGCCTCAAGTGGGACCGGGGAGCTGTTTTTT. Protein: CARKASSGTGELFF.

V usage is TRBV6-2 or TRBV6-3 and J usage is TRBJ2-6; D perhaps matches TRBD1 (6 bases). CDR3 length: 18 residues. Trimming left V 2 bases short and J 1 base short, with 15 bases between. Germline lookup yields CDR1 MNHEY and CDR2 SVGEGT. In DNA form, the CDR3 reads TGTGCCAGCAGTTACGATGGCAGGGGTTCTTCTGGGGCCAACGTCCTGACTTTC. This gives the protein CASSYDGRGSSGANVLTF.

By share of the sample, this clonotype is medium-sized. The J gene is TRBJ1-1, the V gene TRBV6-1; D gene ambiguous. The CDR3 extends over 13 amino acids. Germline assignment: CDR1 MNHNS and CDR2 SASEGT. V was shortened by 6 bases and J by 5 bases, with 13 bases between the two germline ends. CDR3 DNA: TGTGCCAGCAGGAGCTACATGGGGACTGAAGCTTTCTTT. It specifies CASRSYMGTEAFF.

This clonotype was observed a handful of times. V and J are TRBV5-6 and TRBJ2-2; D possibly uses TRBD1 or TRBD2 (6 bases each). The CDR3 is 16 residues long. The ends were cut back, 2 bases at V and 1 base at J, with 12 bases in the middle. Looked up from germline, CDR1 is SGHDT and CDR2 is YYEEEE. The CDR3 protein is CASSFWGDMNTGELFF. In DNA form, the CDR3 reads TGTGCCAGCAGCTTTTGGGGGGACATGAACACCGGGGAGCTGTTTTTT. Using reference TRBV5-6 and TRBJ2-2 for the parts outside the CDR3, the full variable domain is DAGVTQSPTHLIKTRGQQVTLRCSPKSGHDTVSWYQQALGQGPQFIFQYYEEEERQRGNFPDRFSGHQFPNYSSELNVNALLLGDSALYLCASSFWGDMNTGELFFGEGSRLTVL.

Many counts were recorded for this clonotype. The chain is built from TRBV7-8 and TRBJ2-5, with D unresolved. The germline gives CDR1 SGHVS, CDR2 FQNEAQ. V was clipped by 5 bases and J by 7 bases, with 8 bases between them. The CDR3 is 11 residues long. DNA of the CDR3: TGTGCCAGCAGCCGATCCCGGACCCAGTACTTC. It is translated as CASSRSRTQYF.

This clonotype ranks as medium-sized. The chain recombines TRBV11-3 with TRBJ2-1; 14 positions match TRBD2. The J segment lost 2 bases and the V segment lost 1 base, leaving 4 bases of the junction unmatched. The germline gives CDR1 SGHNT, CDR2 YENEEA. The CDR3 loop spans 18 amino acids. CDR3 DNA: TGTGCCAGCAGCTTAGGGTTGGGACTAGCGGGAGCCTACAATGAGCAGTTCTTC. Its translation: CASSLGLGLAGAYNEQFF.

The chain is built from TRBV7-2 and TRBJ2-5; 14 positions match TRBD2. The CDR3 has 16 residues. V lost 4 bases to trimming and J lost 2 bases; unmatched junction nucleotides: 3. CDR1 is SGHTA, CDR2 FQGNSA, per germline. In DNA form, the CDR3 reads TGTGCCAGCAGCTACGGACTAGCGGGAGGACAAGAGACCCAGTACTTC. This codes for CASSYGLAGGQETQYF.

By sample fraction, this clonotype is medium-sized. The CDR3 DNA follows: TGTGCCAGCAGCTTAGGCGGAATACGCTCCTACGAGCAGTACTTC. Encoded protein: CASSLGGIRSYEQYF. The V and J genes are TRBV7-2 and TRBJ2-7; D uncertain. Germline assignment: CDR1 SGHTA and CDR2 FQGNSA. V was pared by 1 base and J by 0 bases, with 10 bases between. The CDR3 runs 15 residues.

Relative to its sample, this clonotype is medium-sized. V and J are TRBV28 and TRBJ2-7; TRBD1 or TRBD2 may be the D gene (5 bases each). This CDR3 region has 15 residues. The V end was cut by 3 bases, the J end by 4 bases, with 16 bases between. Germline CDR1 MDHEN, CDR2 SYDVKM. CDR3 nucleotide sequence: TGTGCCAGCAGTTTTAGGGGTGCCGGGACGTACGAGCAGTACTTC. Translated: CASSFRGAGTYEQYF.

The chain carries TRBV30 and TRBJ1-1, with D uncertain. V lost 0 bases and J lost 1, with 6 bases in between. The CDR3 loop spans 13 amino acids. Germline V CDR1 and CDR2: GTSNPN, SVGIG (reference sequence). CDR3 region: CAWSVPGNTEAFF. The CDR3 DNA is TGTGCCTGGAGTGTACCGGGGAACACTGAAGCTTTCTTT.

This clonotype was seen at least ten times. The chain uses TRBV5-5 and TRBJ1-2; maybe TRBD1 (6 bases). V gave up 4 bases and J gave up 4 bases, with 20 bases separating them. The germline CDR1 and CDR2 sequences are SGHKS and YYEKEE (reference sequence). The CDR3 covers 16 residues. CDR3 coding DNA: TGTGCCAGCAGCCTTACCCCACAGGGACTCAGCTATGGCTACACCTTC. Translated: CASSLTPQGLSYGYTF. Filled out from reference TRBV5-5 and TRBJ1-2, the complete variable domain reads DAGVTQSPTHLIKTRGQQVTLRCSPISGHKSVSWYQQVLGQGPQFIFQYYEKEERGRGNFPDRFSARQFPNYSSELNVNALLLGDSALYLCASSLTPQGLSYGYTFGSGTRLTVV.

There are a few counts of this clonotype. The chain has TRBV11-2 and TRBJ1-4; 7 nucleotides line up with TRBD1. There are 14 residues in the CDR3. V dropped 5 bases and J dropped 8; count of bases not matched to a gene: 8. CDR1 is SGHAT, CDR2 FQNNGV, per germline. Here the CDR3 DNA reads TGTGCCAGCAGCATACAGGGGACCAAAGAAAAACTGTTTTTT. The encoded protein is CASSIQGTKEKLFF.

In regard to this clonotype: One junction end disagrees with the germline gene, perhaps due to a read error. The chain links TRBV7-7 to TRBJ2-1; possible D gene TRBD2, 6 bases. The CDR3 sequence is 13 residues long. Germline CDR1 reads SSHAT; CDR2 reads FNYEAQ (reference sequence). The CDR3 region is CASSSGLHNEQFF. The DNA of the CDR3 is TGTGCTAGCAGCTCGGGACTTCACAATGAGCAGTTCTTC.

About this clonotype: A read error is possible here, since a much larger clone lies one base away. This sequence joins TRBV20-1 and TRBJ2-1; 12 bases are a match to TRBD2. The length of the CDR3 is 14 residues. Trimming at V came to 8 bases and at J to 8 bases, leaving 10 bases not matched to a gene. CDR1 and CDR2 (germline): DFQATT, SNEGSKA (reference sequence). CDR3 protein: CSTLRTSGTHEQFF. The CDR3 nucleotides read TGCAGTACCCTGAGGACTAGCGGGACCCATGAGCAGTTCTTC.

Regarding this clonotype: A clone one base away is much larger, so this may be a read error. The chain couples TRBV11-3 to TRBJ1-1; D remains ambiguous. Germline V gene sequence: CDR1 SGHNT, CDR2 YENEEA. This CDR3 is 13 amino acids long. The CDR3 DNA is TGTGCCAACAGCTTAGTAGCTTACACTGAAGCTTTCTTT. Translating it yields CANSLVAYTEAFF.

This clonotype was counted only a few times. At one end the junction does not follow the germline gene, possibly because of a read error. This chain joins TRBV7-7 and TRBJ2-1; 7 nucleotides line up with TRBD1. The CDR3 covers 16 residues. Germline loops: CDR1 SSHAT, CDR2 FNYEAQ (reference sequence). The CDR3 coding sequence is TGTGCTAGCAGCTTAGATAGGGACAGCCGTTACAATGAGCAGTTCTTC. Protein sequence: CASSLDRDSRYNEQFF. The whole variable domain, filled in from reference TRBV7-7 and TRBJ2-1, reads GAGVSQSPRYKVTKRGQDVTLRCDPISSHATLYWYQQALGQGPEFLTYFNYEAQPDKSGLPSDRFSAERPEGSISTLTIQRTEQRDSAMYRCASSLDRDSRYNEQFFGPGTRLTVL.

This clonotype was seen only a few times. The V gene is TRBV19, the J gene TRBJ2-2, with D unclear. Germline CDR1 and CDR2: LNHDA and SQIVND (reference sequence). This CDR3 is built from 13 residues. Trimming removed 4 bases at V and 0 bases at J, with 3 bases between. CDR3 nucleotides: TGTGCCAGTAGTAACGCGAACACCGGGGAGCTGTTTTTT. It yields the protein CASSNANTGELFF.

This clonotype was counted ten times or more. This rearrangement joins TRBV11-3 to TRBJ2-2; tentatively, D is TRBD2 (5 bases). The CDR3 has 13 amino acids. Germline-derived CDR1 and CDR2 are SGHNT and YENEEA. V dropped 1 base and J dropped 5 bases, with 5 bases sitting between them. The CDR3 nucleotides read TGTGCCAGCAGCTTAGGGACTACCGGGGAGCTGTTTTTT. This codes for CASSLGTTGELFF.

This clonotype was seen at least ten times. The chain combines TRBV20-1 with TRBJ1-4, with 8 bases fitting TRBD1. Trimming removed 6 bases from V and 8 bases from J; junction bases left unmatched: 11. There are 14 residues in the CDR3. Germline V lookup: CDR1 DFQATT, CDR2 SNEGSKA (reference sequence). CDR3 sequence reads: CSASDREGREKLFF. CDR3 DNA sequence: TGCAGTGCCTCGGACAGGGAGGGTAGAGAAAAACTGTTTTTT.

The chain carries TRBV29-1 and TRBJ2-6, with no clear D. This CDR3 spans 15 amino acids. The ends were cut back, 4 bases at V and 1 base at J, with 11 bases in the middle. CDR1 SQVTM and CDR2 ANQGSEA come from the germline V gene. CDR3 DNA: TGCAGCGTTGGAAAGACTGGGTCTGGGGCCAACGTCCTGACTTTC. The encoded protein is CSVGKTGSGANVLTF.

This clonotype is classed as medium-sized. V is TRBV30 and J is TRBJ2-2; TRBD2 matches 7 bases. The germline gives CDR1 GTSNPN, CDR2 SVGIG (reference sequence). The CDR3 is made up of 14 amino acids. Trimming took 6 bases from V and 6 from J; bases not matched to a gene: 10. The CDR3 sequence is CACWGSGTSGELFF. The CDR3, as DNA: TGTGCCTGCTGGGGGAGCGGGACCTCCGGGGAGCTGTTTTTT.

This clonotype has at least ten counts. The CDR3 loop is CASSSPTGRDTEAFF. The DNA of the CDR3 is TGTGCCAGCAGTTCCCCGACAGGACGGGACACTGAAGCTTTCTTT. The rearrangement links TRBV6-1 to TRBJ1-1; perhaps TRBD1 as D (6 bases). CDR3 length: 15 residues. The V and J ends lost 5 bases and 3 bases respectively, with 16 bases between them. Germline loops: CDR1 MNHNS, CDR2 SASEGT.